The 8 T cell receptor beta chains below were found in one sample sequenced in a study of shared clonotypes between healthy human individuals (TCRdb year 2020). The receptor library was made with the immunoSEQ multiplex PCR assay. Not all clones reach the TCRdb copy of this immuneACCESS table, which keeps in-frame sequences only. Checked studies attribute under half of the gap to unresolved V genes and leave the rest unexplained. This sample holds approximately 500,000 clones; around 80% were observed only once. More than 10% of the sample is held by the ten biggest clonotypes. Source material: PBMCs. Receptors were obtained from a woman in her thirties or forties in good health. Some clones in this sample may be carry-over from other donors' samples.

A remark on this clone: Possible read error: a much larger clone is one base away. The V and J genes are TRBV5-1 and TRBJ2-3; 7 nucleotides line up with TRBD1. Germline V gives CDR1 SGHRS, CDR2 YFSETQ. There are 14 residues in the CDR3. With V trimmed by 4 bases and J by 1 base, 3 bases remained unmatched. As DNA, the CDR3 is TGCGCCAGCAGCCGGGACAGCGGCACAGATACGCAGTATTTT. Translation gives CASSRDSGTDTQYF.

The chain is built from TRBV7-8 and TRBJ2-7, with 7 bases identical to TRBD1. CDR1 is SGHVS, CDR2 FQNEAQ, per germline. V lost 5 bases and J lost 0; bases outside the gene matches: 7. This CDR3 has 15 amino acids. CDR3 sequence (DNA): TGTGCCAGCAGCCGACAGGGATTTAGCTCCTACGAGCAGTACTTC. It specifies CASSRQGFSSYEQYF. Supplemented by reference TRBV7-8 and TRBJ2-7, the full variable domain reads GAGVSQSPRYKVAKRGQDVALRCDPISGHVSLFWYQQALGQGPEFLTYFQNEAQLDKSGLPSDRFFAERPEGSVSTLKIQRTQQEDSAVYLCASSRQGFSSYEQYFGPGTRLTVT.

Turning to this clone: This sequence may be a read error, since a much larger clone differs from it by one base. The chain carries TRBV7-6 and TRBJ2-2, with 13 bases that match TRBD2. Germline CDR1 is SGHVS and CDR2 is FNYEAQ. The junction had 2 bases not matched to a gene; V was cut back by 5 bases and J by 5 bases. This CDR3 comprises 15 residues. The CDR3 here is CASSPGLAGTGELFF. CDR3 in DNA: TGTGCCAGCAGCCCGGGACTAGCGGGAACCGGGGAGCTGTTTTTT.

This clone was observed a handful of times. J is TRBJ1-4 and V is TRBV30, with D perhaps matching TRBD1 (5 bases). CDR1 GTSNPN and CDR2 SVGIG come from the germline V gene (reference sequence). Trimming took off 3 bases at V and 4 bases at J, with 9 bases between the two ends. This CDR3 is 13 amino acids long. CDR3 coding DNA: TGTGCCTGGAGGCGAGGGGATAATGAAAAACTGTTTTTT. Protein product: CAWRRGDNEKLFF.

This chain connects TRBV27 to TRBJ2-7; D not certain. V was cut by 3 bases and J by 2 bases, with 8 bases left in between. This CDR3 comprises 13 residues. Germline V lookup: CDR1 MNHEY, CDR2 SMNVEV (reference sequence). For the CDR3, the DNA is TGTGCCAGCAGTTTCCGGACGCCCTACGAGCAGTACTTC. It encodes CASSFRTPYEQYF.

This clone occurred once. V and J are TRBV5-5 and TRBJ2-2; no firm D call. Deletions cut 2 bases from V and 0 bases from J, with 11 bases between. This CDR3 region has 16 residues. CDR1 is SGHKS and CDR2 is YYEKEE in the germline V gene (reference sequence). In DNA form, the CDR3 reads TGTGCCAGCAGCTTTCGGAGCAGATCGAACACCGGGGAGCTGTTTTTT. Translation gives CASSFRSRSNTGELFF.

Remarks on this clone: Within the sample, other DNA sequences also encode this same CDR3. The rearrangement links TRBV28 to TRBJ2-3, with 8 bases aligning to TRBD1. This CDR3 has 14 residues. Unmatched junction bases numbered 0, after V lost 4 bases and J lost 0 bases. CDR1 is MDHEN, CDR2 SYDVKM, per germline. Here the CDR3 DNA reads TGTGCCAGCAGTTCAGGGGGCAGCACAGATACGCAGTATTTT. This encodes CASSSGGSTDTQYF.

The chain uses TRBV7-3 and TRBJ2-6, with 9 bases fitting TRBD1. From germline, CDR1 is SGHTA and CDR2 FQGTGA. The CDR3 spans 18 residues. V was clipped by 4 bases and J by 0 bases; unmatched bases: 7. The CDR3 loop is CASSSLTGGSSGANVLTF. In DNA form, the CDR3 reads TGTGCCAGCAGCTCCTTGACAGGGGGGAGCTCTGGGGCCAACGTCCTGACTTTC.